This T cell receptor beta chain was observed in a study of blood T cell repertoires in COVID-19. With 4 bases clipped from V and 0 bases from J, the junction kept 4 bases outside the gene matches. From germline, CDR1 is SGHTA and CDR2 FQGNSA. This CDR3 contains 15 residues. TCRdb's copy holds only in-frame clones and misses some; the assay was immunoSEQ multiplex PCR. The table includes about 240,000 clones, roughly four fifths detected once. Sequences were obtained from peripheral blood. This sequence was found in a woman aged 18 to 35 with acute or convalescent COVID-19. The chain combines TRBV7-2 with TRBJ1-1; 8 positions match TRBD1. The CDR3 DNA reads as TGTGCCAGCAGCTGGACAGGGTCCCTGAACACTGAAGCTTTCTTT. Its translation is CASSWTGSLNTEAFF.